This entry features one T cell receptor (beta chain) sequence. The data stem from a study of blood T cell repertoires in COVID-19. Trimming cost V 3 bases and J 8 bases, with 17 bases left between them. Germline CDR1 and CDR2: MDHEN and SYDVKM. The CDR3 sequence is 16 residues long. As processed by the authors: The assay estimated nucleated cells by amplifying reference gene primers. Data came from immunoSEQ multiplex PCR; TCRdb stores just in-frame clones and leaves some out. That table supplies the V and J calls and clone size; D and trimming were determined from the DNA. The sample comprises 170,000 or so clones, roughly 88% of which are singletons, and about 7% rests with the top ten.

The TCR comes from a middle-aged woman with COVID-19, enrolled during active disease. The sequenced material came from peripheral blood. The rearrangement uses TRBV28 and TRBJ1-6; no clear D. CDR3 sequence: CASSFMAAQVDSPLHF. The DNA for the CDR3 is TGTGCCAGCAGTTTTATGGCAGCCCAGGTGGATTCACCCCTCCACTTT.